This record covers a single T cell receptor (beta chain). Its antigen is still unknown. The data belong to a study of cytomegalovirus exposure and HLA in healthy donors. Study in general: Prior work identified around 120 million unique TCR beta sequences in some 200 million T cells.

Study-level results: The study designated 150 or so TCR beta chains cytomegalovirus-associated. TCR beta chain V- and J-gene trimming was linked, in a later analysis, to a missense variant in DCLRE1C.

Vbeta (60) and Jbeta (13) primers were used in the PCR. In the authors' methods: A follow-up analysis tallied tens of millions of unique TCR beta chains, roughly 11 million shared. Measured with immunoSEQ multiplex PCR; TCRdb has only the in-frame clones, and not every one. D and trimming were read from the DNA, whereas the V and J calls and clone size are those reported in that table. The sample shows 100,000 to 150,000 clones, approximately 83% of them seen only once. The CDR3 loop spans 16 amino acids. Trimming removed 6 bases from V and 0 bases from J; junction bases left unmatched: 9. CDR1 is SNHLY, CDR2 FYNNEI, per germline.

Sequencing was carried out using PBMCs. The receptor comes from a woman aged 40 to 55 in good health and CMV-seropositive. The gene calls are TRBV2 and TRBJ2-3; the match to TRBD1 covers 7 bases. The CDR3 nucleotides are TGTGCCAGCAGCGCTGACAGGGTGGGAAGCACAGATACGCAGTATTTT. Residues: CASSADRVGSTDTQYF.